A single TCR beta chain is shown here with its context. Other DNA sequences within the sample encode an identical CDR3. Per the original data handling: Amplification with reference gene primers provided the estimates of nucleated cell counts. Some clones are missing from TCRdb's copy, which holds only in-frame ones; the method was immunoSEQ multiplex PCR. V, J and clone size were drawn from that table, and D and trimming were deduced from the DNA. The sample includes about 330,000 clones, around 80% seen only once; the top ten take about 1.2%. This record comes from a study of blood T cell repertoires in COVID-19. On the study more broadly: The United States, Italy and Spain supplied acute and convalescent COVID-19 samples.

Germline V gives CDR1 SGDLS, CDR2 YYNGEE. There are 16 residues in the CDR3. Trimming at V came to 2 bases and at J to 0 bases, leaving 4 bases not matched to a gene. The clonotype was recovered from a woman aged 50 to 65 with acute or convalescent COVID-19. J is TRBJ2-2 and V is TRBV9, with 7 bases matching TRBD1. Source material: peripheral blood. The CDR3 coding sequence is TGTGCCAGCAGCGTTACCGGGACAGCGAACACCGGGGAGCTGTTTTTT. This codes for CASSVTGTANTGELFF.